The 21 T cell receptor beta chains below all came from one sample that was sequenced in a study of tumor and adjacent non-tumor tissue in lung cancer. Three rounds of nested PCR, following a modified ARM-PCR protocol, produced the TCRbeta library. In TCRdb, the multiplex PCR reads were re-called with MiXCR into one record per CDR3 protein. Among approximately 100,000 distinct CDR3 sequences listed, 65% were seen once. RNA was extracted from bulk tissue without any cell sorting. The normal lung tissue was taken more than 3 cm from the tumor edge. The sample comprised distant non-tumor lung tissue. Source of these receptors: a man aged 30 to 45 with non-small cell lung cancer.

Remarks on this clonotype: As the CDR3 is not closed by the conserved phenylalanine or tryptophan, this likely results from a read error. The DNA is omitted, as the CDR3 cannot be located on it reliably, and the CDR3 follows TCRdb's listing. The chain combines TRBV11-2 with TRBJ2-7; TRBD1 was called by the table and not checked on the DNA. The CDR3 adds up to 14 amino acids, both ends counted. Germline CDR1 and CDR2: SGHAT and FQNNGV. CDR3: CANSLDFGSPEQHI.

This clonotype came up many times. The chain has TRBV10-3 and TRBJ2-5; a possible D gene is TRBD2 (5 bases). The V end was cut by 10 bases, the J end by 5 bases, with 11 bases between. CDR1 is ENHRY and CDR2 is SYGVKD in the germline V gene. The CDR3 spans 11 residues. The CDR3 DNA follows: TGTGCCACGGCGGAGGCGGAGACCCAGTACTTC. Encoded protein: CATAEAETQYF.

Remarks on this clonotype: As the CDR3 is not closed by the conserved phenylalanine or tryptophan, this likely results from a read error. The V gene is TRBV24-1, the J gene TRBJ1-5; 7 bases are a match to TRBD1. V was clipped by 11 bases and J by 6 bases; unmatched bases: 18. The CDR3 covers 16 residues. Germline V gene data show CDR1 as KGHDR and CDR2 as SFDVKD. DNA of the CDR3: TGTGCCAGCGAATTCCCGGGACAGATATACAGTCAGCCCCAGCATCTT. Translation: CASEFPGQIYSQPQHL.

This clonotype was observed many times. The J gene is TRBJ1-2, the V gene TRBV6-5, with TRBD1 matching over 8 bases. V gave up 2 bases and J gave up 6 bases; unmatched junction bases: 11. Germline values: CDR1 MNHEY, CDR2 SVGAGI. This CDR3 has 16 residues. CDR3 amino acids: CASSYGLTGDQNGYTF. The CDR3 bases are TGTGCCAGCAGTTACGGGCTGACAGGGGATCAAAATGGCTACACCTTC.

V gene TRBV6-2 or TRBV6-3 combines with J gene TRBJ1-2, with 7 bases fitting TRBD1. Unmatched junction bases numbered 5, after V lost 5 bases and J lost 8 bases. Germline CDR1 and CDR2: MNHEY and SVGEGT. This CDR3 is 12 amino acids long. This CDR3 reads CASSDRDRGYTF. For the CDR3, the DNA is TGTGCCAGCAGTGACAGGGATCGAGGCTACACCTTC.

The genes are TRBV5-4 and TRBJ2-7, with 7 positions matching TRBD1. CDR1 and CDR2 (germline): SGHNT, YYREEE (reference sequence). The ends lost 3 bases at V and 7 bases at J; junction bases unmatched: 13. This CDR3 comprises 15 residues. CDR3 residues: CASSYDRDGAWEQYF. The CDR3 DNA reads as TGTGCCAGCAGCTACGACAGGGATGGGGCTTGGGAGCAGTACTTC.

The J gene is TRBJ2-7, the V gene TRBV4-1; D unresolved. CDR1 MGHRA and CDR2 YSYEKL come from the germline V gene. The CDR3 has 17 amino acids. V lost 0 bases and J 2 bases, leaving 17 bases between the germline ends. The CDR3 protein is CASSQDVSRYPPYEQYF. As DNA, the CDR3 is TGCGCCAGCAGCCAAGACGTATCCCGCTATCCTCCCTACGAGCAGTACTTC.

The genes are TRBV5-4 and TRBJ2-7, with TRBD1 matching over 9 bases. V lost 8 bases and J lost 5; bases outside the gene matches: 14. The CDR3 consists of 15 residues. In germline, CDR1 is SGHNT, CDR2 YYREEE (reference sequence). The CDR3, as DNA: TGTGCCAGTAGCATGGAAGGGACAGGGAACGACGAGCAGTACTTC. Encoded protein: CASSMEGTGNDEQYF. The whole variable domain, filled in from reference TRBV5-4 and TRBJ2-7, reads ETGVTQSPTHLIKTRGQQVTLRCSSQSGHNTVSWYQQALGQGPQFIFQYYREEENGRGNFPPRFSGLQFPNYSSELNVNALELDDSALYLCASSMEGTGNDEQYFGPGTRLTVT.

To note about this clonotype: One end of the junction is discordant with germline, which a read error may explain. This chain connects TRBV11-3 to TRBJ2-1; D is ambiguous. Germline CDR1 reads SGHNT; CDR2 reads YENEEA. The CDR3 runs to 14 residues. CDR3 DNA: TGTGCCATCAGCGAAAGGCAGGTAGTGGGTGAGCAGTTCTTC. This encodes CAISERQVVGEQFF.

As to this clonotype: One end of the junction fails to match germline, which may point to a read error. The genes are TRBV6-5 and TRBJ1-1; D not certain. Germline V lookup: CDR1 MNHEY, CDR2 SVGAGI. This CDR3 has 14 amino acids. The CDR3 loop is CASSCTDTNTEAFF. The CDR3 coding sequence is TGTGCTAGCAGTTGCACTGACACGAACACTGAAGCTTTCTTT.

This clonotype was seen just once. This may be a read error: a much more frequent sequence differs by one nucleotide. J is TRBJ2-7 and V is TRBV24-1; D unclear. CDR1 KGHDR and CDR2 SFDVKD come from the germline V gene. This CDR3 is built from 12 residues. CDR3 sequence: CATSGVSYDQYF. The DNA of the CDR3 is TGTGCCACCAGTGGCGTCTCCTACGATCAGTACTTC.

Points on this clonotype: The junction does not match germline at one end; this may be a read error. The V call is TRBV6-2 or TRBV6-3, the J call TRBJ2-3; D unclear. The CDR3 has 14 residues. Germline-derived CDR1 and CDR2 are MNHEY and SVGEGT. CDR3 region: CGSNGLVLGGTQYF. The DNA of the CDR3 is TGTGGCAGCAATGGGCTAGTGCTAGGCGGTACGCAGTATTTT.

The chain combines TRBV11-2 with TRBJ2-7, with 14 bases identical to TRBD2. The trim removed 3 bases at V and 3 bases at J, leaving 7 bases unmatched. CDR1 is SGHAT, CDR2 FQNNGV, per germline. The CDR3 covers 17 residues. The CDR3 sequence: CASSLLPGLAGDYEQYF. In DNA form, the CDR3 reads TGTGCCAGCAGCTTGCTCCCGGGACTAGCGGGGGACTACGAGCAGTACTTC.

Worth noting for this clonotype: Possible read error: a much larger clone is one base away. This chain links TRBV20-1 with TRBJ2-5; D may be TRBD1 or TRBD2 (5 bases each). Looked up from germline, CDR1 is DFQATT and CDR2 is SNEGSKA (reference sequence). V dropped 3 bases and J dropped 1 base, with 12 bases sitting between them. The CDR3 contains 14 residues. CDR3 in DNA: TGCAGTGCTAGGATGGGGACGACCCAAGAGACCCAGTACTTC. Its translation is CSARMGTTQETQYF.

To note about this clonotype: Relative to the germline gene, one junction end is altered; a read error may explain this. This chain connects TRBV13 to TRBJ1-5, with D possibly being TRBD1 (5 bases). CDR3 length equals 15 residues. In germline, CDR1 is PRHDT, CDR2 FYEKMQ (reference sequence). CDR3 sequence: CANSLSTGGYQPQHF. The CDR3 DNA follows: TGTGCCAACAGCTTATCCACAGGAGGTTATCAGCCCCAGCATTTT.

As regards this clonotype: A much larger clone differs by one base, so this may be a read error. The CDR3 here is CSASSVSGRIMYEQYF. In DNA, the CDR3 is TGCAGTGCTAGTAGTGTTAGCGGGAGAATAATGTACGAGCAGTACTTC. This chain joins TRBV20-1 and TRBJ2-7, with 9 bases fitting TRBD2. The CDR3 spans 16 residues. Germline V gene data show CDR1 as DFQATT and CDR2 as SNEGSKA (reference sequence). V gave up 3 bases and J gave up 4 bases; unmatched junction bases: 13.

With respect to this clonotype: The germline gene is not matched at one end of the junction; a read error may be the cause. This rearrangement joins TRBV12-5 to TRBJ2-1, with a possible D match to TRBD1 (6 bases). The CDR3 sequence is 16 residues long. The germline V gene encodes CDR1 LGHNT and CDR2 FRNRAP. CDR3 DNA sequence: TGTGCTAGTGGTTTGGTAATAGGGGGACCCTACAATGAGCCGTTCTTC. It is translated as CASGLVIGGPYNEPFF. Drawing the rest from reference TRBV12-5 and TRBJ2-1, the complete variable domain is DARVTQTPRHKVTEMGQEVTMRCQPILGHNTVFWYRQTMMQGLELLAYFRNRAPLDDSGMPKDRFSAEMPDATLATLKIQPSEPRDSAVYFCASGLVIGGPYNEPFFGPGTRLTVL.

About this clonotype: Since a much larger clone is just one base distant, this may be a read error. This rearrangement joins TRBV28 to TRBJ1-2, with a tentative D call TRBD1 (6 bases). Germline lookup yields CDR1 MDHEN and CDR2 SYDVKM. V was cut by 3 bases and J by 8 bases, with 16 bases left in between. The length of the CDR3 is 14 residues. This chain's CDR3 is CASSFHGTPFGYTF. The CDR3 region has the DNA TGTGCCAGCAGTTTCCACGGGACACCGTTCGGCTACACCTTC.

In regard to this clonotype: One end of the junction is discordant with germline, which a read error may explain. The chain couples TRBV6-1 to TRBJ2-7; weak D call: TRBD1 (5 bases). The CDR3 extends over 13 amino acids. CDR1 is MNHNS, CDR2 SASEGT, per germline. The CDR3 sequence: CASSRVSSYEQHF. The CDR3 DNA follows: TGTGCCAGCAGCAGGGTGAGTTCCTACGAGCAGCACTTC.

This clonotype was recorded many times. The CDR3 protein is CASSESRGNQPQHF. The CDR3 DNA is TGTGCCAGCAGTGAAAGCAGGGGAAATCAGCCCCAGCATTTT. This chain joins TRBV6-1 and TRBJ1-5, with D perhaps matching TRBD1 (6 bases). Trimming removed 2 bases from V and 4 bases from J, with 9 bases in between. The CDR3 extends over 14 amino acids. Germline CDR1 and CDR2: MNHNS and SASEGT.

This clonotype has ten or more counts. The rearrangement joins TRBV11-2 to TRBJ1-2; maybe TRBD1 (5 bases). This CDR3 has 16 amino acids. Germline lookup yields CDR1 SGHAT and CDR2 FQNNGV. Trimming took off 5 bases at V and 1 base at J, with 17 bases between the two ends. CDR3 residues: CASSERAAGLNYGYTF. Here the CDR3 DNA reads TGTGCCAGCAGCGAGCGGGCGGCAGGGCTTAACTATGGCTACACCTTC.